These 18 T cell receptor beta chains came from one sample sequenced in a study of T cell repertoires in cytomegalovirus infection. Their specific antigens are unknown. A single record per CDR3 protein comes from TCRdb applying MiXCR to the reads. The data hold roughly 90,000 distinct CDR3 sequences, with 29% observed a single time. This specimen was CD8+ T cells from cultured PBMCs, taken from culture after CMV antigen stimulation. The receptor set was obtained from a human donor in good health (CMV status not recorded). Some clones in this sample may be carry-over from other donors' samples.

This clonotype was observed many times. The V call is TRBV7-8, the J call TRBJ1-2, with 9 bases fitting TRBD1. Germline trimming cut 4 bases from V and 4 bases from J; bases unmatched to any gene: 1. The CDR3 loop spans 13 amino acids. Germline V gene lookup returns CDR1 SGHVS and CDR2 FQNEAQ. As DNA, the CDR3 is TGTGCCAGCAGCTCGGGACAGGGCTATGGCTACACCTTC. Its protein product is CASSSGQGYGYTF.

This chain links TRBV4-1 with TRBJ1-5; no definite D call. Germline V gene lookup returns CDR1 MGHRA and CDR2 YSYEKL. The CDR3 totals 14 residues. The V gene lost 1 base and the J gene lost 6 bases, with 10 bases spanning the gap. CDR3 protein: CASSQVVASQPQHF. The CDR3 DNA reads as TGCGCCAGCAGCCAAGTCGTGGCCAGTCAGCCCCAGCATTTT.

The rearrangement uses TRBV4-2 and TRBJ1-6; D call uncertain. CDR3 length equals 18 residues. Germline values: CDR1 LGHNA, CDR2 YNFKEQ. V was cut by 1 base and J by 0 bases, with 13 bases left in between. CDR3 loop: CASSQGSMRGSYNSPLHF. CDR3 nucleotide sequence: TGTGCCAGCAGCCAAGGCTCGATGCGGGGCTCCTATAATTCACCCCTCCACTTT.

The V gene is TRBV10-3, the J gene TRBJ2-5; D gene uncertain. The CDR3 runs 13 residues. Germline values: CDR1 ENHRY, CDR2 SYGVKD. V was clipped by 1 base and J by 0 bases, with 3 bases between them. CDR3 amino acids: CAISELDQETQYF. In DNA form, the CDR3 reads TGTGCCATCAGTGAGTTGGACCAAGAGACCCAGTACTTC.

This clonotype was counted only a few times. The chain uses TRBV12-3 or TRBV12-4 and TRBJ2-5; 10 positions agree with TRBD2. The CDR3 is 22 amino acids. Trimming at V came to 4 bases and at J to 0 bases, leaving 23 bases not matched to a gene. CDR3: CASSSRPGVAGGLLSYQETQYF. CDR3 DNA sequence: TGTGCCAGCAGTTCCCGCCCAGGTGTAGCGGGGGGCCTCCTCTCGTACCAAGAGACCCAGTACTTC.

J is TRBJ2-1 and V is TRBV4-2, with 8 bases that match TRBD2. Trimming at V came to 3 bases and at J to 0 bases, leaving 13 bases not matched to a gene. There are 19 residues in the CDR3. Germline assignment: CDR1 LGHNA and CDR2 YNFKEQ. The CDR3 here is CASSQSSGGAPSSYNEQFF. CDR3 in DNA: TGTGCCAGCAGCCAGTCAAGCGGGGGTGCTCCGAGCTCCTACAATGAGCAGTTCTTC.

The sample holds a few counts of this clonotype. The rearrangement joins TRBV7-2 to TRBJ1-2; possible D gene TRBD1, 5 bases. Germline CDR1 SGHTA, CDR2 FQGNSA. V dropped 1 base and J dropped 10 bases, with 16 bases sitting between them. This CDR3 is 14 amino acids long. CDR3 nucleotides: TGTGCCAGCAGCTTAGGGGGACGGCCGCTTTACTACACCTTC. Translated, it gives CASSLGGRPLYYTF.

This clonotype came up many times. The chain links TRBV7-9 to TRBJ2-7; either TRBD1 or TRBD2 may fit D (6 bases each). This CDR3 contains 15 residues. Germline CDR1 is SEHNR and CDR2 is FQNEAQ (reference sequence). V was shortened by 3 bases and J by 2 bases, with 14 bases between the two germline ends. CDR3 sequence: CASSFYTGTPYEQYF. The CDR3 DNA sequence: TGTGCCAGCAGCTTCTATACAGGGACTCCCTACGAGCAGTACTTC.

The chain joins TRBV7-2 to TRBJ1-5, with D maybe TRBD1 (6 bases). The CDR3 length is 15 residues. Germline V gene lookup returns CDR1 SGHTA and CDR2 FQGNSA. With 5 bases removed from V and 5 bases from J, the gap between germline ends came to 16 bases. The CDR3: CASSPNGRGDQPQHF. DNA of the CDR3: TGTGCCAGCAGCCCTAACGGCAGGGGTGATCAGCCCCAGCATTTT.

This clonotype was counted ten times or more. The rearrangement joins TRBV12-3 or TRBV12-4 to TRBJ1-1, with TRBD1 as a possible D gene (5 bases). CDR3 length: 11 residues. Trimming stripped 2 bases from V and 8 bases from J, with 6 bases between. The CDR3 DNA is TGTGCCAGCAGTTTAAGACAGGAAGCTTTCTTT. Translated: CASSLRQEAFF.

The table lists this clonotype with a count of one. The rearrangement joins TRBV20-1 to TRBJ1-3, with 9 positions matching TRBD1. Germline V lookup: CDR1 DFQATT, CDR2 SNEGSKA (reference sequence). This CDR3 comprises 15 residues. The trim removed 1 base at V and 4 bases at J, leaving 5 bases unmatched. CDR3 loop: CSARVGQGYGNTIYF. In DNA form, the CDR3 reads TGCAGTGCTAGAGTGGGACAGGGTTACGGAAACACCATATATTTT.

The V call is TRBV5-1, the J call TRBJ1-1, with unresolved D. The CDR3 spans 12 residues. The germline V gene has CDR1 SGHRS and CDR2 YFSETQ. The V gene lost 4 bases and the J gene lost 5 bases, with 9 bases spanning the gap. The CDR3 here is CASSPGFTEAFF. Written as DNA, the CDR3 is TGCGCCAGCAGCCCGGGGTTTACTGAAGCTTTCTTT.

Concerning this clonotype: A junction end diverges from the germline sequence, so it may reflect a read error. The chain joins TRBV6-2 or TRBV6-3 to TRBJ2-2; TRBD2 aligns across 9 bases. CDR1 is MNHEY, CDR2 SVGEGT, per germline. The CDR3 runs to 18 residues. For the CDR3, the DNA is TGTGCCAGCAGTTCCCCGGTTAGCGGGGGTACGAACACCGGGGTGCTGTTTTTT. Protein product: CASSSPVSGGTNTGVLFF.

This clonotype came up a few times. The chain's CDR3 is CASSPGREMNTEAFF. Here the CDR3 DNA reads TGTGCCAGTAGCCCAGGGAGGGAGATGAACACTGAAGCTTTCTTT. The chain recombines TRBV19 with TRBJ1-1; perhaps TRBD1 as D (5 bases). V was pared by 6 bases and J by 0 bases, with 14 bases between. The CDR3 runs 15 residues. In germline, CDR1 is LNHDA, CDR2 SQIVND (reference sequence).

The rearrangement joins TRBV28 to TRBJ1-3; D call uncertain. Germline V gene sequence: CDR1 MDHEN, CDR2 SYDVKM. The germline V and J ends were trimmed by 5 bases and 2 bases, with 19 bases remaining between them. CDR3 length: 17 amino acids. The CDR3 DNA reads as TGTGCCAGCAGTACCCACCGGCGGGCGGAAGCTGGAAACACCATATATTTT. Translation: CASSTHRRAEAGNTIYF.

In its sample, this clonotype was seen a few times. The chain links TRBV5-6 to TRBJ1-2, with TRBD1 matching 9 bases. Losses at the gene ends were 3 bases for V and 3 bases for J; bases not matched to a gene: 12. From germline, CDR1 is SGHDT and CDR2 YYEEEE. The CDR3 has 17 residues. In nucleotides, the CDR3 is TGTGCCAGCAGCTCCCGACAGGGGGGAACTCCCCACTATGGCTACACCTTC. Protein product: CASSSRQGGTPHYGYTF.

This clonotype was observed at least ten times. The chain is built from TRBV7-9 and TRBJ2-2, with a possible D match to TRBD1 (6 bases). The CDR3 has 13 residues. CDR1 is SEHNR, CDR2 FQNEAQ, per germline (reference sequence). V was shortened by 11 bases and J by 1 base, with 11 bases between the two germline ends. The CDR3 protein is CALGAVNTGELFF. The CDR3 coding sequence is TGTGCCTTGGGGGCGGTGAACACCGGGGAGCTGTTTTTT.

The V and J genes are TRBV4-1 and TRBJ2-1; possibly TRBD1 for D (6 bases). CDR1 MGHRA and CDR2 YSYEKL come from the germline V gene. V gave up 1 base and J gave up 6 bases, with 13 bases separating them. The CDR3 has 15 residues. CDR3 nucleotide sequence: TGCGCCAGCAGCCAAGCAGTGGGGGCTAGCAATGAGCAGTTCTTC. Its translation: CASSQAVGASNEQFF.